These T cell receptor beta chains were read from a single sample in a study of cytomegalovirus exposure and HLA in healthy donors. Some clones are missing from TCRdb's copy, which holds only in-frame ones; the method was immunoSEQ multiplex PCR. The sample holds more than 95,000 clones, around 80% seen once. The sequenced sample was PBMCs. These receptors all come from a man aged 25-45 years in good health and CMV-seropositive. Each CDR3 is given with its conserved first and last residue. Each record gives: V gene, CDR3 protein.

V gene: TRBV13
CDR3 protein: CASSHGTSGRWYEQYF

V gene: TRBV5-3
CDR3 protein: CARSLGTIYGYTF

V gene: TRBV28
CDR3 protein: CASSSTGFNQPQHF

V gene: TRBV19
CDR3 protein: CASSIVARSGAGELFF

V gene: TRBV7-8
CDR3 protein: CASSYDSSGSVYYEQYF

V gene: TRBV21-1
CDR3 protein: CASWGPHVTDTQYF

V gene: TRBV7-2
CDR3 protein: CAAGAYYGYTF

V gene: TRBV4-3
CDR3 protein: CASSQDLAERSRTEAFF

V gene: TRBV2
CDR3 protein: CASSYKETQYF

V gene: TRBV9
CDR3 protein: CASSFSGGPNYGYTF

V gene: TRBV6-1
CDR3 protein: CASSLPLDGAEAFF

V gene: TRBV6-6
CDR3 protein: CASSFDRGPEAFF

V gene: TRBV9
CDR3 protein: CASSAGLADFYEQYF

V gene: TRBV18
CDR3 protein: CASSPEETQYF

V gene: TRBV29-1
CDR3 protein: CSAITARVNEQFF

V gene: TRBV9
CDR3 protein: CASSGASGRRYNEQFF

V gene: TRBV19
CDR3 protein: CASSIELAGVGYEQYF

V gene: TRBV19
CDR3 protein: CASSIFTEETQYF

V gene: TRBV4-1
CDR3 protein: CASSPRTWETQYF

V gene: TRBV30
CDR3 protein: CAWNRGSSGNTIYF

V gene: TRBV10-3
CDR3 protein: CAISEGAGGYEQYF

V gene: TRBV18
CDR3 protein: CASSPRQENYEQYF

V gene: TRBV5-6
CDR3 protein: CASSFPGALSTDTQYF

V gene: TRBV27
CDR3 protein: CASSLGTREQFF

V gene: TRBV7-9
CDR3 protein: CASSLPGDNQPQHF

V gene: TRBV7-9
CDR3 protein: CASRELGASYEQYF

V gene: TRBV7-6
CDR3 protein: CASSLFAGVNNEQFF

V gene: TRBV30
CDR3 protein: CAWSSVLKGYTF

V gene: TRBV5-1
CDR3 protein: CASSGDRIYNEQFF

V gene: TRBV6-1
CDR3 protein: CASRREGTGELFF

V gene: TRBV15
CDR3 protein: CATSGTGALYEQYF

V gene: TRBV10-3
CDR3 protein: CATRPDSNQETQYF

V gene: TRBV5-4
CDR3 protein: CASSLADTGEQYF

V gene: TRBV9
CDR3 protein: CASSVSGRALEQYF

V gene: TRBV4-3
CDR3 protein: CASSQEATSYNEQFF